This entry features one TCR beta chain sequence. This clonotype was seen many times. What antigen it recognizes has not been identified. Base qualities are not provided; no much larger clone lies one nucleotide away. The sample originates from a study of T cells in Graves' hyperthyroidism and ophthalmopathy (dated by TCRdb to about 2019). A note on the overall study: To identify TCR V-J signatures that set the groups apart, the researchers used a discovery cohort of 90 to 100 patients, made up of roughly 40 with Graves' ophthalmopathy and about 60 with stable Graves' hyperthyroidism. An independent validation cohort of about 20 hyperthyroidism patients and about 16 patients who later progressed to ophthalmopathy tested prospective prediction of ophthalmopathy. The 85 to 100 discovery patients were divided at random into training and test sets in a 7:3 ratio. In addition, the study compared T-cell repertoires in thyroid tissue and in blood from five or six Graves' hyperthyroidism patients. Once sampling was done, hyperthyroidism patients were given methimazole at a starting dose of 30 mg daily, whereas ophthalmopathy patients were given high-dose intravenous methylprednisolone. TCR Vbeta CDR3 sequencing of some 140 peripheral blood samples (over 40 ophthalmopathy, 75 or so hyperthyroidism and approximately 17 progressor patients) is reported in the paper. Findings and caveats that apply to the study as a whole: Sample size was not statistically predetermined, and investigators were not blinded to group allocation. Blood samples also contained most of the expanded thyroid clonotypes (frequency above 0.001), which suggests that blood repertoires may reflect thyroid immune responses. Ophthalmopathy was separated from stable hyperthyroidism by a 13 V-J signature model, with approximately 89% sensitivity and just over 81% specificity obtained in cross-validation and 80%/75% obtained in testing. In validation, the model predicted progression to ophthalmopathy a median of about 6 months before onset, with 70% to 71% sensitivity and 72.22% specificity.

Stable Graves' hyperthyroidism was defined as no progression to ophthalmopathy during 18 months of follow-up. Hyperthyroidism patients were aged 18 to 65 years and newly diagnosed, with disease duration of less than 2 months. Exclusion was applied to patients with uncontrolled infections, other autoimmune diseases, pregnancy or lactation. Clinical symptoms, serum thyroxine and TRAb, thyroid ultrasound, and orbital computed tomography formed the basis for the diagnoses. Trizol reagent was used to extract total RNA, and RNA quality was then checked on an Agilent 2100 Bioanalyzer. Amplification of TCR beta CDR3 regions was carried out from RNA transcripts. A first-round RT-PCR of the TCR CDR3 used the HTBI primer set with the Qiagen OneStep RT-PCR kit. A second multiplex PCR round built the libraries, followed by size selection and purification. Paired-end sequencing of the libraries was performed with 100 bp reads on an Illumina HiSeq2000. The original methods were these. SOAPnuke was used to process the raw data, removing reads that contained adapters or uncalled bases, had a mean Phred below 15, or lacked an exact match to the constant primer or identifier. COPE v1.2.5 was used to merge high-quality paired reads, and clonotypes were defined as unique nucleotide sequences. MiTCR v1.1 was used to align clonotypes to the IMGT TRBV, TRBD and TRBJ reference segments. Analysis was restricted to V-J combinations with a frequency above 0.0001, which covered roughly 99% of repertoires. A TCS score was defined as the ratio of F50 (clonal expansion) to E x V (chaos), with BLOSUM62-based TCRdist applied between CDR3 peptides within each V-J. Welch's t-statistics and random forest reduced around 510 V-J features to some 14, which were used in a naive Bayes classifier (R e1071). The similarity between thyroid and blood repertoires was quantified using the Morisita-Horn index. The public reads were reprocessed in TCRdb via fastp at Q25 and MiXCR, keeping in-frame beta chains. A single entry per CDR3 protein holds the most common genes and DNA from its merged rows. The V and J calls here are based on TCRdb, not the publication. Counted in this sample were some 98,000 distinct CDR3 sequences; 40% of them appeared once. Of the sample, about 9.4% falls within the top ten clones.

Germline trimming amounts to 5 bases on V and 4 bases on J, with 9 as the count of junction bases outside the gene matches. The CDR3, from cysteine to phenylalanine, totals 14 residues. The entry retains the CDR3 DNA only, 42 bases that are in frame from base 1. The CDR1 and CDR2 encoded by the germline V gene are SQVTM and ANQGSEA. Sequenced input: peripheral blood or thyroid tissue (not recorded which). The chain is assembled from TRBV29-1 and TRBJ2-3, and TRBD1 aligns with 7 junction nucleotides. The source is a woman aged 30 to 39 with Graves' hyperthyroidism. The DNA sequence is as follows: TGCAGCGTTCCTCCGGGACAGAGCGCAGATACGCAGTATTTT. Translated, it reads CSVPPGQSADTQYF.